This T cell receptor (beta chain) comes out of a study of blood T cell repertoires in COVID-19. CDR1 DFQATT and CDR2 SNEGSKA come from the germline V gene (reference sequence). Deletions cut 1 base from V and 11 bases from J, with 8 bases between. The CDR3 is 11 amino acids. Method: immunoSEQ multiplex PCR; TCRdb's copy keeps in-frame clones and lacks some. Of around 140,000 clones in the sample, approximately 88% were seen once. V is TRBV20-1 and J is TRBJ1-4; D is uncertain. The sample was peripheral blood. This sequence originates from a man aged 50 to 59 with acute or convalescent COVID-19. DNA of the CDR3: TGCAGTGCTAGAGTCGACGGGAAACTGTTTTTT. It translates to CSARVDGKLFF.